The 20 T cell receptor beta chains below all came from one sample that was sequenced in a study of blood T cell repertoires in COVID-19. TCRdb keeps only in-frame clones here, not all; method: immunoSEQ multiplex PCR. The table includes more than 200,000 clones, 85% to 90% detected once. Material for sequencing was peripheral blood. These TCRs come from an elderly man with acute or convalescent COVID-19.

CDR3 sequence reads: CASSADSEQFF. CDR3 nucleotides: TGTGCCAGCTCAGCGGACTCTGAGCAGTTCTTC. The chain links TRBV18 to TRBJ2-1; possibly TRBD2 for D (5 bases). Germline V gene sequence: CDR1 KGHSH, CDR2 LQKENI. Trimming pared 5 bases from V and 9 bases from J, leaving 8 bases between. The CDR3 has 11 residues.

The chain employs TRBV4-3 and TRBJ2-7; TRBD2 aligns across 10 bases. This CDR3 has 14 amino acids. The V gene's germline CDR1 is LGHNA and CDR2 YSLEER. The trim removed 5 bases at V and 6 bases at J, leaving 7 bases unmatched. The CDR3 here is CASSYVAGGSEQYF. The CDR3 DNA reads as TGCGCCAGCAGCTACGTAGCGGGAGGCTCCGAGCAGTACTTC.

This chain connects TRBV4-3 to TRBJ2-3; a possible D gene is TRBD2 (5 bases). The CDR3 consists of 14 residues. V lost 2 bases, J lost 4 bases, and 10 bases lay in between. CDR1 is LGHNA, CDR2 YSLEER, per germline. CDR3 loop: CASSQFLRADTQYF. As DNA, the CDR3 is TGCGCCAGCAGCCAATTTCTGCGGGCAGATACGCAGTATTTT.

The chain recombines TRBV6-6 with TRBJ2-7; D perhaps matches TRBD2 (6 bases). The CDR3 loop spans 14 amino acids. Germline CDR1 is MNHNY and CDR2 is SVGAGI (reference sequence). V gave up 2 bases and J gave up 4 bases, with 12 bases separating them. The CDR3 reads CASSYGRDSYEQYF. CDR3 nucleotides: TGTGCCAGCAGTTACGGACGGGACTCTTACGAGCAGTACTTC.

The chain couples TRBV5-1 to TRBJ1-2; 10 nucleotides align to TRBD1. This CDR3 spans 16 amino acids. CDR1 and CDR2 from the germline V gene are SGHRS and YFSETQ. V shed 5 bases, J shed 2 bases, and the junction held 9 bases outside the gene matches. Written as DNA, the CDR3 is TGCGCCAGCAGTCCGGGACAGGGGAGGACAAACTATGGCTACACCTTC. This gives the protein CASSPGQGRTNYGYTF.

The V gene is TRBV11-2, the J gene TRBJ1-3; 8 positions agree with TRBD1. The CDR3 extends over 15 amino acids. The germline V gene has CDR1 SGHAT and CDR2 FQNNGV. V lost 5 bases and J lost 0; bases outside the gene matches: 3. The CDR3 DNA sequence: TGTGCCAGCAGCCCGGACAGGGTCTCTGGAAACACCATATATTTT. Protein sequence: CASSPDRVSGNTIYF.

This chain joins TRBV2 and TRBJ1-2; TRBD1 agrees at 7 bases. CDR1 is SNHLY, CDR2 FYNNEI, per germline. CDR3 length equals 13 residues. J gave up 3 bases and V 6 bases, and 4 bases lay outside the gene matches. The CDR3 here is CASSRQGDYGYTF. In nucleotides, the CDR3 is TGTGCCAGCAGCCGACAGGGAGACTATGGCTACACCTTC.

V usage is TRBV5-1 and J usage is TRBJ2-2; possibly TRBD2 for D (5 bases). The CDR3 runs to 14 residues. Trimming stripped 0 bases from V and 3 bases from J, with 6 bases between. Germline V gene lookup returns CDR1 SGHRS and CDR2 YFSETQ. Here the CDR3 DNA reads TGCGCCAGCAGCTTGGGAGCGGACACCGGGGAGCTGTTTTTT. It specifies CASSLGADTGELFF.

CDR3 bases: TGTGCCAGCAGACGTACAGGGAAAGGGGATAGTAGCAATCAGCCCCAGCATTTT. Protein sequence: CASRRTGKGDSSNQPQHF. This sequence joins TRBV7-8 and TRBJ1-5; tentative D call: TRBD1 (6 bases). This CDR3 contains 18 residues. Trimming removed 6 bases at V and 0 bases at J, with 21 bases between. The germline V gene encodes CDR1 SGHVS and CDR2 FQNEAQ.

The rearrangement links TRBV28 to TRBJ1-5; D gene unclear. V shed 4 bases and J shed 4 bases, with 11 bases lying between them. The CDR3 has 14 amino acids. From germline, CDR1 is MDHEN and CDR2 SYDVKM. CDR3 bases: TGTGCCAGCAGTTGGCCACGGAGGAATCAGCCCCAGCATTTT. Translating gives CASSWPRRNQPQHF.

The rearrangement uses TRBV28 and TRBJ2-1; possibly TRBD2 for D (7 bases). The CDR3 covers 15 residues. V lost 6 bases and J lost 4, with 16 bases in between. Per germline, CDR1 MDHEN and CDR2 SYDVKM. CDR3 sequence: CASRLGGGGYNEQFF. CDR3 bases: TGTGCCAGCAGGTTGGGAGGGGGTGGATACAATGAGCAGTTCTTC. Full variable domain (remainder filled in from reference TRBV28 and TRBJ2-1): DVKVTQSSRYLVKRTGEKVFLECVQDMDHENMFWYRQDPGLGLRLIYFSYDVKMKEKGDIPEGYSVSREKKERFSLILESASTNQTSMYLCASRLGGGGYNEQFFGPGTRLTVL.

This chain joins TRBV28 and TRBJ1-2; perhaps TRBD1 as D (6 bases). This CDR3 has 15 residues. Looked up from germline, CDR1 is MDHEN and CDR2 is SYDVKM. V lost 7 bases and J lost 7, with 22 bases in between. The CDR3 nucleotides read TGTGCCAGCACCGACCTTCTGGGGGGGGCGAGTGGCTACACCTTC. Residues: CASTDLLGGASGYTF.

The V and J genes are TRBV6-1 and TRBJ2-7; no clear D gene. The germline CDR1 and CDR2 sequences are MNHNS and SASEGT. V lost 3 bases and J 6 bases, leaving 12 bases between the germline ends. This CDR3 is 13 amino acids long. For the CDR3, the DNA is TGTGCCAGCAGTGATCTGGGCGTGACCGAGCAGTACTTC. It codes for CASSDLGVTEQYF.

The V gene is TRBV5-1, the J gene TRBJ1-2; possible D gene TRBD1, 5 bases. Germline V lookup: CDR1 SGHRS, CDR2 YFSETQ. The V gene lost 4 bases and the J gene lost 8 bases, with 15 bases spanning the gap. The CDR3 covers 13 residues. CDR3 sequence reads: CASSLPRAKGYTF. DNA of the CDR3: TGCGCCAGCAGCCTCCCCAGGGCAAAGGGCTACACCTTC.

This clone was seen a single time. V gene TRBV7-9 combines with J gene TRBJ2-7; 7 nucleotides agree with TRBD1. The ends lost 5 bases at V and 2 bases at J; junction bases unmatched: 6. The germline V gene has CDR1 SEHNR and CDR2 FQNEAQ (reference sequence). This CDR3 region has 14 residues. The CDR3 DNA is TGTGCCAGCAGCGGAAACAGGGGACCCTACGAGCAGTACTTC. Translation gives CASSGNRGPYEQYF.

In its sample, this clone was seen a few times. The chain carries TRBV2 and TRBJ1-5; 11 bases match TRBD1. The CDR3 extends over 15 amino acids. V shed 6 bases and J 4 bases; nucleotides not matched to a gene: 5. Germline V gene lookup returns CDR1 SNHLY and CDR2 FYNNEI. Here the CDR3 DNA reads TGTGCCAGCAGAGGGGGGACAGGGGGAAATCAGCCCCAGCATTTT. Translating it yields CASRGGTGGNQPQHF.

The CDR3 bases are TGTGCCAGCAGCCAAGAACCAGGGAAAGAGACCCAGTACTTC. Protein sequence: CASSQEPGKETQYF. This chain joins TRBV3-1 (or the pseudogene TRBV3-2) and TRBJ2-5, with D perhaps matching TRBD1 (5 bases). Trimming took 0 bases from V and 3 from J, leaving 8 bases between them. The germline gives CDR1 LGHDT, CDR2 YNNKEL (reference sequence). CDR3 length: 14 amino acids.

V and J are TRBV6-2 or TRBV6-3 and TRBJ2-3, with TRBD1 matching 9 bases. Trimming took 2 bases from V and 2 from J; bases not matched to a gene: 5. Germline V gene sequence: CDR1 MNHEY, CDR2 SVGEGT. The CDR3 is 16 amino acids. The CDR3 bases are TGTGCCAGCAGTTACAGGACAGGGGTGGCCACAGATACGCAGTATTTT. It yields the protein CASSYRTGVATDTQYF.

V gene TRBV6-6 combines with J gene TRBJ2-5, with 10 bases fitting TRBD1. CDR1 is MNHNY and CDR2 is SVGAGI in the germline V gene (reference sequence). The CDR3 runs to 14 residues. With V trimmed by 5 bases and J by 5 bases, 5 bases remained unmatched. The CDR3 DNA reads as TGTGCCAGCAGTCGACAGGGGGCCGGGGAGACCCAGTACTTC. This codes for CASSRQGAGETQYF.

The rearrangement uses TRBV11-2 and TRBJ1-3; 7 bases fit TRBD1. The germline gives CDR1 SGHAT, CDR2 FQNNGV. The CDR3 consists of 15 residues. With V trimmed by 4 bases and J by 2 bases, 5 bases remained unmatched. CDR3 coding DNA: TGTGCCAGCAGCTCAAGACAGGGACCTGGAAACACCATATATTTT. Translation: CASSSRQGPGNTIYF. The full variable domain, in which reference TRBV11-2 and TRBJ1-3 provide the parts outside the CDR3, is EAGVAQSPRYKIIEKRQSVAFWCNPISGHATLYWYQQILGQGPKLLIQFQNNGVVDDSQLPKDRFSAERLKGVDSTLKIQPAKLEDSAVYLCASSSRQGPGNTIYFGEGSWLTVV.